This TCR beta chain was profiled in a study of T cells expressing NK-cell markers. CDR1 and CDR2 (germline): ENHRY, SYGVKD. The CDR3 consists of 18 residues. TCRdb reprocessed the 5' RACE reads and stores each CDR3 protein as one record, lacking DNA. Its table lists about 390,000 distinct CDR3 sequences. The rearrangement uses TRBV10-3 and TRBJ2-3; the TCRdb call, TRBD1, lacks DNA for checking. The receptor was derived from a woman aged 45-65 years in good health. The sequenced sample was blood T cells: a sorted CD56 or NKG2C T cell subset, CD4+ or CD8+ T cells, or bulk PBMC T cells (not recorded which). This CDR3 is CAISEVRKTGSGTDTQYF.